These T cell receptor beta chains were read from a single sample in a study of memory CD4+ T cells and cytomegalovirus serostatus. The protocol was immunoSEQ multiplex PCR, while the TCRdb copy is restricted to in-frame clones and leaves out a portion. This table holds around 50,000 clones, 75% to 85% found once. Sequencing was performed on memory CD4+ T cells from blood. The origin of the receptors is an adult in good health and CMV-seronegative. Each CDR3 is given with its conserved first and last residue. The D gene is left open where the match is weak. Rows give clone size only sometimes, using once, few, many, or a class for an expanded clone.

CDR3aa	CDR3nt	d_gene	v_gene	j_gene	abundance
CASSLGGQVLTEAFF	TGTGCCAGCAGCCTAGGGGGACAGGTTCTAACTGAAGCTTTCTTT	TRBD1	TRBV5-8	TRBJ1-1	NA
CASSLGNYGYTF	TGTGCCAGCAGCTTGGGTAACTATGGCTACACCTTC	NA	TRBV5-4	TRBJ1-2	once
CAISARRYEQYF	TGTGCCATCTCCGCACGGCGTTACGAGCAGTACTTC	NA	TRBV10-3	TRBJ2-7	medium-sized
CASSPSPNYGYTF	TGTGCCAGCAGCCCATCCCCTAACTATGGCTACACCTTC	NA	TRBV7-2	TRBJ1-2	NA
CASSSRTSGGGLETQYF	TGTGCCAGCAGCTCCCGGACTAGCGGGGGAGGCCTAGAGACCCAGTACTTC	TRBD2	TRBV7-9	TRBJ2-5	NA
CTSSQEGGPGRSYTF	TGCACCAGCAGCCAAGAGGGGGGACCGGGAAGGAGCTACACCTTC	NA	TRBV1	TRBJ1-2	NA
CASRPSGGITEAFF	TGTGCCAGCAGGCCGTCGGGGGGGATCACTGAAGCTTTCTTT	NA	TRBV6-5	TRBJ1-1	NA
CASSGPQGLHGYTF	TGTGCCAGCAGCGGGCCACAGGGATTGCATGGCTACACCTTC	NA	TRBV9	TRBJ1-2	NA
CASSQDRDSYNEQFF	TGTGCCAGCAGCCAAGACCGCGACAGCTACAATGAGCAGTTCTTC	NA	TRBV4-2	TRBJ2-1	NA
CASSDRLTYEQYF	TGTGCCAGCAGTGACCGGCTTACCTACGAGCAGTACTTC	NA	TRBV6-1	TRBJ2-7	NA
CASSLLRPDTGELFF	TGTGCCAGCAGCTTACTGCGGCCGGACACCGGGGAGCTGTTTTTT	NA	TRBV7-6	TRBJ2-2	NA
CATSSSGGKETQYF	TGTGCCACCAGCAGTAGCGGGGGAAAAGAGACCCAGTACTTC	TRBD2	TRBV15	TRBJ2-5	NA
CASRPGGYEQYF	TGTGCCAGCAGGCCCGGGGGCTACGAGCAGTACTTC	NA	TRBV2	TRBJ2-7	NA
CASSPTGVSRTEAFF	TGTGCCAGCAGCCCAACAGGGGTATCTAGGACTGAAGCTTTCTTT	TRBD1	TRBV7-2	TRBJ1-1	NA
CASGPLHF	TGTGCCAGCGGACCCCTCCACTTT	NA	TRBV28	TRBJ1-6	NA
CASSLGGPKNEKLFF	TGTGCCAGCAGCTTGGGGGGGCCCAAGAATGAAAAACTGTTTTTT	NA	TRBV5-4	TRBJ1-4	NA
CASSLGGQGFRYGYTF	TGTGCCAGCAGCTTAGGGGGACAGGGGTTCCGCTATGGCTACACCTTC	TRBD1	TRBV7-2	TRBJ1-2	NA
CATSINRGRGYGYTF	TGTGCCACCAGCATCAACAGGGGGCGAGGCTATGGCTACACCTTC	TRBD1	TRBV15	TRBJ1-2	once
CASSLVGATNEKLFF	TGTGCCAGCAGCTTAGTGGGGGCGACTAATGAAAAACTGTTTTTT	NA	TRBV11-2	TRBJ1-4	NA
CASSQDGRARDNYGYTF	TGCGCCAGCAGCCAAGATGGCCGGGCTCGGGATAACTATGGCTACACCTTC	NA	TRBV4-1	TRBJ1-2	NA
CASTSVAGGSYEQYF	TGTGCCAGCACCTCCGTGGCAGGGGGATCCTACGAGCAGTACTTC	TRBD1	TRBV6-6	TRBJ2-7	NA
CASASSSILNYGYTF	TGTGCCAGCGCATCATCTTCCATCCTTAACTATGGCTACACCTTC	NA	TRBV7-2	TRBJ1-2	NA
CATSRGRTANTEAFF	TGTGCCACCAGCAGAGGTCGGACGGCGAACACTGAAGCTTTCTTT	NA	TRBV15	TRBJ1-1	once
CASSPNGQTNYGYTF	TGTGCCAGCAGCCCAAACGGACAGACGAACTATGGCTACACCTTC	NA	TRBV28	TRBJ1-2	NA
CASREGRRNTEAFF	TGTGCCAGCAGGGAAGGACGGAGAAACACTGAAGCTTTCTTT	NA	TRBV28	TRBJ1-1	NA
CASNPFGEGALGYTF	TGTGCCAGCAACCCTTTCGGAGAGGGGGCATTGGGCTACACCTTC	TRBD1	TRBV28	TRBJ1-2	NA
CASSEEEDLPQHF	TGTGCCAGCAGTGAAGAGGAGGATTTGCCCCAGCATTTT	NA	TRBV6-1	TRBJ1-5	NA
CASSLAGGQNYEQYF	TGTGCCAGCAGCTTAGCGGGGGGACAGAATTACGAGCAGTACTTC	NA	TRBV7-2	TRBJ2-7	NA
CASSFQLYNEQFF	TGTGCCAGCAGCTTCCAGCTCTACAATGAGCAGTTCTTC	NA	TRBV11-1	TRBJ2-1	NA
CASRETPTGSAGYTF	TGTGCCAGCAGAGAGACCCCGACAGGGTCGGCGGGCTACACCTTC	TRBD1	TRBV9	TRBJ1-2	NA
CASSLKAWEKLFF	TGTGCCAGCAGCTTAAAAGCCTGGGAAAAACTGTTTTTT	NA	TRBV7-2	TRBJ1-4	NA
CASSVRGANTGELFF	TGTGCCAGCAGCGTTCGGGGGGCGAACACCGGGGAGCTGTTTTTT	TRBD2	TRBV9	TRBJ2-2	NA
CASSPGWKGYTF	TGTGCCAGCAGTCCCGGGTGGAAAGGCTACACCTTC	NA	TRBV6-5	TRBJ1-2	NA